This entry concerns a single T cell receptor beta chain. Its antigen is undetermined. The V end lost 5 bases, the J end lost 1 base, and 8 bases lay between the germline ends. From germline, CDR1 is SNHLY and CDR2 FYNNEI. This CDR3 spans 13 amino acids. Here immunoSEQ multiplex PCR was the method, and the copy in TCRdb shows in-frame clones only, minus some. The repertoire consists of around 160,000 clones, with roughly 94% occurring once and the leading ten covering 0.64%. The data stem from a study of T cell responses to AZD1222 COVID-19 vaccine. Whole-study context: Pooling of second doses given at about 4 or about 12 weeks was done.

Overall study results and limits: Only a handful of AZD1222 recipients, roughly six in all, had baseline seropositivity. Epitopes outside B.1.351 and B.1.1.7 mutated regions reportedly drew nearly half of spike TCRs.

This sequence was found in an adult in good health. The chain has TRBV2 and TRBJ1-1; D call uncertain. The specimen comprised peripheral blood, sampled on day 0 of AZD1222 vaccination. The chain's CDR3 is CASSYTANTEAFF. CDR3 DNA: TGTGCCAGCAGTTATACAGCGAACACTGAAGCTTTCTTT. Based on the CDR3 plus reference TRBV2 and TRBJ1-1, the full variable domain is EPEVTQTPSHQVTQMGQEVILRCVPISNHLYFYWYRQILGQKVEFLVSFYNNEISEKSEIFDDQFSVERPDGSNFTLKIRSTKLEDSAMYFCASSYTANTEAFFGQGTRLTVV.